The entry below describes one T cell receptor beta chain. This clone's antigen is unknown. No qualities accompany the bases; no much larger clone lies one base away. This entry is derived from a study of early stage breast cancer tumors (dated by TCRdb to about 2017). Concerning the study at large: Of the roughly 17 invasive breast tumors, twelve were found to be estrogen receptor-positive, progesterone receptor-positive and HER2-negative. The samples as a whole yielded roughly 2,700,000 detected templates, corresponding to over a million unique clonotypes. Most of the 12 ER+/PR+/HER2- tumors were invasive ductal carcinomas, while the other four were invasive lobular carcinomas. The average read coverage per sample was around 9.1-fold. Overall study outcomes, separate from this receptor: Repertoires from blood and normal breast were more alike than repertoires from blood and tumor, and in about 90% of the 16 patients, comparing each tissue with blood separated tumor from normal. Bulk genomic DNA sequencing of unsorted cells missed chain pairing and functional markers such as CD4, CD8 and FOXP3. Tumors showed approximately 2.4-fold higher T cell density and higher clonality than adjacent normal breast tissue. Enriched TCRB sequences shared across patients were mostly commonly generated sequences, unlikely to play an important role in the tumor microenvironment. The small cohort size prevented analysis by tumor subtype.

Each sample was amplified as two independent genomic DNA replicates: about 0.47 ug for blood and 1.5 ug for tumor or normal breast. TCRB sequencing of genomic DNA was carried out with the ImmunoSeq Intro kit according to the manufacturer's instructions. Multiplex PCR ran around 30 cycles with proprietary primers and spike-in control sequences for absolute quantification. Single-end 150-bp reads were used to sequence an 87-bp fragment covering the CDR3 and the flanking V and J genes. Seven samples, each with two replicates, were multiplexed per lane of an Illumina MiSeq using version 3.0 chemistry. On the study's bioinformatics: The vendor's proprietary pipeline handled the raw data processing, merging both replicates into a single result for each sample. A clonotype was defined as productive rearrangements that share the same V-gene family, CDR3 amino acid sequence and J-gene segment. Clonality was computed as 1 minus the normalized Shannon entropy (Pielou evenness) of TCRB abundances. T cell density was estimated as total templates divided by the number of input cells, with the number of input cells inferred from the DNA input amount. Recon with default parameters was used to estimate total repertoire diversity and clonality. A clonotype was considered tumor-enriched if its abundance in tumor exceeded 0.1% and was at least 32-fold higher than its abundance in normal breast. In its TCRdb copy, this immuneACCESS table keeps in-frame sequences only and misses some clones. Where compared with another copy, unresolved V genes explain less than half of these, and the others have no known cause. That table is the source of V, J and clone size, and D and trimming were worked out from the DNA. Here the sample has about 72,000 clones; approximately 79% occur a single time. The ten most abundant clones make up 3% to 4.5% of the sample.

The study profiled bulk TCR beta-chain repertoires in matched peripheral blood, tumor and adjacent normal breast tissue taken from over 15 patients with early-stage breast cancer. Before surgery, roughly 5-11 mL of whole blood was collected into EDTA tubes and then processed within 2 hours. Peripheral blood mononuclear cells were isolated by Ficoll-Paque centrifugation in SepMate-50 tubes. PBMCs were cryopreserved in aliquots of roughly 1.8 to 4 million cells in roughly 90% FBS with around 10% DMSO and kept in liquid nitrogen. The Qiagen AllPrep DNA/RNA Mini kit was used to extract genomic DNA. The germline V gene (reference sequence) specifies LNHDA as CDR1 and SQIVND as CDR2. Deletion took 0 bases off V and 7 bases off J, with a span of 13 bases between the germline ends. The CDR3 starts with the cysteine, ends with the phenylalanine, and has 15 residues. Solely the CDR3 DNA is kept, with 45 bases framed from the first base.

Specimen: blood. The sequence came from a person between 60 and 70 years old with breast cancer. The rearranged segments are TRBV19 and TRBJ2-1; the D gene is perhaps TRBD2, on 5 matching bases. Read as DNA, the sequence is TGTGCCAGTAGTATAGATCGGGGATTGTGGAATGAGCAGTTCTTC. This gives the protein CASSIDRGLWNEQFF.